This T cell receptor beta chain originates from a study of a mutant IDH1 vaccine in newly diagnosed glioma. Findings of the study overall: Changes in top peripheral clonotypes did not appear linked to pseudoprogression.

Sequencing used immunoSEQ multiplex PCR; TCRdb keeps in-frame clones, though not all of them. Among about 46,000 clones listed, approximately 92% were seen once. The time point was: week 35, safety follow-up. One vaccine dose held 300 ug of mutant IDH1 20-mer peptide and came with topical imiquimod. This CDR3 comprises 17 residues. Trimming removed 4 bases from V and 1 base from J; junction bases left unmatched: 7. CDR1 SGHRS and CDR2 YFSETQ come from the germline V gene. As concerns this clone: Its cognate antigen is unknown.

The sequence derives from a man aged 50-60 years with glioma. The sequenced sample was PBMCs, obtained from a glioma patient whose treatment included an IDH1 peptide vaccine. The V and J genes are TRBV5-1 and TRBJ2-6; TRBD1 aligns across 8 bases. DNA of the CDR3: TGCGCCAGCAGCCACGGACAGGGAATGTCTGGGGCCAACGTCCTGACTTTC. Protein sequence: CASSHGQGMSGANVLTF.